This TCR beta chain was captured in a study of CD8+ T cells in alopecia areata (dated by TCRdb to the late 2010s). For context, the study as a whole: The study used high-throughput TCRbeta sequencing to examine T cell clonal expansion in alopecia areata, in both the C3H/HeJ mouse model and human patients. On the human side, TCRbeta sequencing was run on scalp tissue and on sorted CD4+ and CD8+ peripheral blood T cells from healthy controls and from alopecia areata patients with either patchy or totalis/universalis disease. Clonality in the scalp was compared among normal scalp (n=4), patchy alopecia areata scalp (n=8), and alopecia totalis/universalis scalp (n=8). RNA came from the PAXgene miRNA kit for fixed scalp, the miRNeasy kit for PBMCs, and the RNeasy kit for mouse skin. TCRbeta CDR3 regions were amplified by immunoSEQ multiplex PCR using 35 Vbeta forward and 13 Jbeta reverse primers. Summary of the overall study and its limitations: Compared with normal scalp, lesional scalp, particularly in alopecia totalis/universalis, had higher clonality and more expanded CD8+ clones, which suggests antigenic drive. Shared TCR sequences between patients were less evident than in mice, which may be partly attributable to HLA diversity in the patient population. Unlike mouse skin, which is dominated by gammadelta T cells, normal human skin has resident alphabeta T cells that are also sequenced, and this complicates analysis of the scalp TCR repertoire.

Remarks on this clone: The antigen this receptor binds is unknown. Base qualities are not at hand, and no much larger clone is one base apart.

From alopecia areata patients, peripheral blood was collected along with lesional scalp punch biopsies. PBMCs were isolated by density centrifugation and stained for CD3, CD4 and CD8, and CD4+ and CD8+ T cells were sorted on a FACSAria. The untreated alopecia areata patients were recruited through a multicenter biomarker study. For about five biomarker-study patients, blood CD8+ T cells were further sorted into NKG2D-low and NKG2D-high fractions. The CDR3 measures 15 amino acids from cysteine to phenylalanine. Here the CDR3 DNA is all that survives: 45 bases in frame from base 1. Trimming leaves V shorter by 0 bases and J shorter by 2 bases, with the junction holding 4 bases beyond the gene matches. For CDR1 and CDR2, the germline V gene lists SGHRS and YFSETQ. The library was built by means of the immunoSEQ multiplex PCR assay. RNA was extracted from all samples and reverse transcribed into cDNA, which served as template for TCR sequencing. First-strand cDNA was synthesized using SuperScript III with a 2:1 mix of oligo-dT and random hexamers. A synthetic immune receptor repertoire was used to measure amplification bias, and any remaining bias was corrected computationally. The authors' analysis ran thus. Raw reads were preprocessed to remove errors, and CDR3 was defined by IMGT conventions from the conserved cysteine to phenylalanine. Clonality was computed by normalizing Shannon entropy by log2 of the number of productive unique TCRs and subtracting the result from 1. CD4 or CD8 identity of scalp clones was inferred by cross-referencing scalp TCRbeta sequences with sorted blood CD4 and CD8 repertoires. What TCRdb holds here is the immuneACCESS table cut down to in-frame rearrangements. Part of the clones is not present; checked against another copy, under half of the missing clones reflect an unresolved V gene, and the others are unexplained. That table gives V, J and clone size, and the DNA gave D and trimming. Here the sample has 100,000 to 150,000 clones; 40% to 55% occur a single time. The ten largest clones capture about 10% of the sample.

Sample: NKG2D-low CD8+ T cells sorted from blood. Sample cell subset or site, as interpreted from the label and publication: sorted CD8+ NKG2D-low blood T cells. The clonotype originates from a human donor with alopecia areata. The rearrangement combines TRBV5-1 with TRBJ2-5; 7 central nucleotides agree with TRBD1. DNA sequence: TGCGCCAGCAGCTTGGCATACAGGGGACAAGAGACCCAGTACTTC. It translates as CASSLAYRGQETQYF. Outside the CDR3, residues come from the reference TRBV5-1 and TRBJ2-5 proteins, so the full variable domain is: KAGVTQTPRYLIKTRGQQVTLSCSPISGHRSVSWYQQTPGQGLQFLFEYFSETQRNKGNFPGRFSGRQFSNSRSEMNVSTLELGDSALYLCASSLAYRGQETQYFGPGTRLLVL.